The clone carrying this T cell receptor beta chain was seen only once. The data originate from a study of blood T cell repertoires in COVID-19. Turning to the study itself: Spain, Italy and the United States supplied samples that represented acute and convalescent COVID-19.

Authors' analysis steps: Reference gene primers were amplified, and this amplification served to estimate nucleated cell counts. Sequencing was performed with immunoSEQ multiplex PCR; in TCRdb, only in-frame clones are kept and a portion is missing. The D gene and trimming were derived from the DNA, and the V and J assignments and clone size from that table. Of 250,000 to 300,000 clones in the sample, roughly 90% are singletons; the top ten hold about 1%. CDR1 LGHDT and CDR2 YNNKEL come from the germline V gene (reference sequence). This CDR3 region has 12 residues. The V gene lost 3 bases and the J gene lost 4 bases, with 6 bases spanning the gap. In assigning cohorts, the study relied on participant-reported clinical history.

The V and J genes are TRBV3-1 (or the pseudogene TRBV3-2) and TRBJ1-2; a possible D gene is TRBD1 (5 bases). The clonotype originates from a young woman who had recovered from COVID-19. The sequenced material came from PBMCs or T cells enriched from blood (not recorded which). The CDR3 DNA follows: TGTGCCAGCAGCCAGGGGGGCTATGGCTACACCTTC. Residues: CASSQGGYGYTF.